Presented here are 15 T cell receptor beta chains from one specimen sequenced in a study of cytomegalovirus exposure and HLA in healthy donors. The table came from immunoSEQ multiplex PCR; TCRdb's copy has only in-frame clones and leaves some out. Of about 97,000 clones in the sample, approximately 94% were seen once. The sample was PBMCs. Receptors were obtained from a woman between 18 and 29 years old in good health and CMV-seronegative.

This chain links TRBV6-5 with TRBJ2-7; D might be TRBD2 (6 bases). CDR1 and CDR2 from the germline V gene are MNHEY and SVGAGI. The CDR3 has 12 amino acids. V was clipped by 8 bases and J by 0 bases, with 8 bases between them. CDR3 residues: CASGGDSYEQYF. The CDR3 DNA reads TGTGCCAGCGGCGGGGACTCCTACGAGCAGTACTTC.

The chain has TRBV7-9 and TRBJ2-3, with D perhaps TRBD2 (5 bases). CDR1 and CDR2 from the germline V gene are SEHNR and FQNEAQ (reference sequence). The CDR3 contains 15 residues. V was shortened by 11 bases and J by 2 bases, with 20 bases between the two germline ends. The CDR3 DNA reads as TGTGCCGGCCTTATGGCGGGCCGGCCCACAGATACGCAGTATTTT. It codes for CAGLMAGRPTDTQYF.

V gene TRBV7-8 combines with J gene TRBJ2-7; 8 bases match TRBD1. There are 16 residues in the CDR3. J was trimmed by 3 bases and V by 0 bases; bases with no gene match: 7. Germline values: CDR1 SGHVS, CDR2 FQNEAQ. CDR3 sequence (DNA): TGTGCCAGCAGCTTAGCCAGGGGGCCCTCTGGCTACGAGCAGTACTTC. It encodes CASSLARGPSGYEQYF.

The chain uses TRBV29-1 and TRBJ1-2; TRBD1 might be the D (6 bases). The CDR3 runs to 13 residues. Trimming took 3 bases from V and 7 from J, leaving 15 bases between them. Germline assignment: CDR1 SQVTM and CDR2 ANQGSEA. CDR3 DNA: TGCAGCGTTGATTCCGGGGGGGCAGGTGGCTACACCTTC. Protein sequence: CSVDSGGAGGYTF.

CDR3 region: CASSASGGIQETQYF. DNA for the CDR3: TGTGCCAGCAGTGCCAGCGGGGGAATCCAAGAGACCCAGTACTTC. This sequence joins TRBV6-5 and TRBJ2-5, with 8 bases identical to TRBD2. This CDR3 contains 15 residues. Germline V gene lookup returns CDR1 MNHEY and CDR2 SVGAGI. V lost 5 bases and J lost 1; bases outside the gene matches: 6.

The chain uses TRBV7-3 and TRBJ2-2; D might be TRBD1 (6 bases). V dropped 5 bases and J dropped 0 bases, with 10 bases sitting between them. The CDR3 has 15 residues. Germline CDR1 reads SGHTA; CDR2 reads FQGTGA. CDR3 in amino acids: CASSTQGANTGELFF. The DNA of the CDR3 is TGTGCCAGCAGCACACAGGGCGCGAACACCGGGGAGCTGTTTTTT.

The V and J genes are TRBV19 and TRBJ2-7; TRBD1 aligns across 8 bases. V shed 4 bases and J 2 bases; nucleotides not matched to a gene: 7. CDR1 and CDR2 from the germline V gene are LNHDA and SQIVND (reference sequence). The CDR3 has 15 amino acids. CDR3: CASSTAGGPTYEQYF. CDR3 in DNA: TGTGCCAGTAGTACCGCAGGGGGCCCAACCTACGAGCAGTACTTC.

In DNA, the CDR3 is TGTGCCAGCAGCCAGACTTCCGGGACAGGGGGAAACTACGAGCAGTACTTC. The encoded protein is CASSQTSGTGGNYEQYF. V gene TRBV14 combines with J gene TRBJ2-7; TRBD1 matches 11 bases. The CDR3 extends over 17 amino acids. Germline CDR1 is SGHDN and CDR2 is FVKESK. V shed 3 bases and J 3 bases; nucleotides not matched to a gene: 10.

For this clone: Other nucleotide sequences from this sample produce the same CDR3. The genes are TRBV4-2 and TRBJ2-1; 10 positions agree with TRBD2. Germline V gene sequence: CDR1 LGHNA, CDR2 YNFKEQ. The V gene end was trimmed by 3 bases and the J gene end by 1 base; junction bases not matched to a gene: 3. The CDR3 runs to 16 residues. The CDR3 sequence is CASSQEAGGSYNEQFF. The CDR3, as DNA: TGTGCCAGCAGCCAGGAAGCGGGGGGGTCCTACAATGAGCAGTTCTTC.

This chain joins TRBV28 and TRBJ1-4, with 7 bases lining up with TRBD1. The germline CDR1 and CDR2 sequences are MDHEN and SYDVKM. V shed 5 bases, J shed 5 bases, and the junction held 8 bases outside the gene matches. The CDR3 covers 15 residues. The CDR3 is CASSAPTGRNEKLFF. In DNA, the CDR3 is TGTGCCAGCAGTGCCCCGACAGGGAGGAATGAAAAACTGTTTTTT.

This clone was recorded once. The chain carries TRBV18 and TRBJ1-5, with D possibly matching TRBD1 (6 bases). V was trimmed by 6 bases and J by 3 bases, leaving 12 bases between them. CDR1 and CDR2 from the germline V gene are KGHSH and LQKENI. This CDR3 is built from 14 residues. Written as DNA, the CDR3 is TGTGCCAGCTCTCAAGACAGGTACAATCAGCCCCAGCATTTT. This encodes CASSQDRYNQPQHF.

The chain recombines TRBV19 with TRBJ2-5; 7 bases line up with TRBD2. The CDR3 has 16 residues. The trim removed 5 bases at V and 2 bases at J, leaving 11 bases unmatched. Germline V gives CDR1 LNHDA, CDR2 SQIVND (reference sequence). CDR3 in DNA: TGTGCCAGTAGTCCTCGGGGTAGCGGGTCTCAAGAGACCCAGTACTTC. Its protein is CASSPRGSGSQETQYF.

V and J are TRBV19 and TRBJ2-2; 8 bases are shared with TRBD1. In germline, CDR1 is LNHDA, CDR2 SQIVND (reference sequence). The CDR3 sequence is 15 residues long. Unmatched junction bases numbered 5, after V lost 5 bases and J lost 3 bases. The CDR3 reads CASSPGTGYTGELFF. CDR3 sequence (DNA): TGTGCCAGTAGTCCCGGGACAGGATACACCGGGGAGCTGTTTTTT. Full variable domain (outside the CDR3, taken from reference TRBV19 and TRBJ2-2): DGGITQSPKYLFRKEGQNVTLSCEQNLNHDAMYWYRQDPGQGLRLIYYSQIVNDFQKGDIAEGYSVSREKKESFPLTVTSAQKNPTAFYLCASSPGTGYTGELFFGEGSRLTVL.

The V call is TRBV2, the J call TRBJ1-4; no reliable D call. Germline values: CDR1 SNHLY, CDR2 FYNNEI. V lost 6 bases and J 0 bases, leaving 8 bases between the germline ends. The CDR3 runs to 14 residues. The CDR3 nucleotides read TGTGCCAGCAGGACGGAGACAACTAATGAAAAACTGTTTTTT. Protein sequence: CASRTETTNEKLFF.

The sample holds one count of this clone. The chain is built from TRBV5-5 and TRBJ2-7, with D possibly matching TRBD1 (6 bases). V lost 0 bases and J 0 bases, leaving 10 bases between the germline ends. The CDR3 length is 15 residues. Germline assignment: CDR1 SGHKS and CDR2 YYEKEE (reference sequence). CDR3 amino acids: CASSLAQDSSYEQYF. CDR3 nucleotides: TGTGCCAGCAGCTTGGCCCAGGACAGCTCCTACGAGCAGTACTTC. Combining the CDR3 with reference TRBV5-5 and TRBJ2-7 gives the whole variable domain DAGVTQSPTHLIKTRGQQVTLRCSPISGHKSVSWYQQVLGQGPQFIFQYYEKEERGRGNFPDRFSARQFPNYSSELNVNALLLGDSALYLCASSLAQDSSYEQYFGPGTRLTVT.